The present T cell receptor (beta chain) was sequenced within a study of early T cells in non-severe SARS-CoV-2 infection. Study at large: The input, bulk RNA from unsorted whole blood, was sequenced, and chains were unpaired.

Using its own MiXCR run on the 5' RACE reads, TCRdb lists one record per CDR3 protein. The sample lists 95,000 to 100,000 distinct CDR3 sequences, 9.5% to 11% occurring once. Looked up from germline, CDR1 is SGHAT and CDR2 is FQNNGV. The length of the CDR3 is 14 residues. The V end lost 1 base, the J end lost 6 bases, and 7 bases lay between the germline ends. This clonotype was seen a handful of times. The V gene is TRBV11-2, the J gene TRBJ1-6; D gene ambiguous. Source material: whole blood. This TCR derives from an adult who was a healthcare worker with PCR-confirmed SARS-CoV-2 infection or an uninfected control (not recorded which). DNA for the CDR3: TGTGCCAGCAGCTTAGCGGCCTTTAATTCACCCCTCCACTTT. Its translation is CASSLAAFNSPLHF.